Below, one TCR beta chain is given with its context. The antigen remains undetermined. Target depth was 1 in 200,000 to 1 in 1 million T cells, about 10x per clonotype. TCRdb's copy holds only in-frame clones and misses some; the assay was immunoSEQ multiplex PCR. The table shows 150,000 to 200,000 clones, with 81% occurring only once. CDR1 is MDHEN and CDR2 is SYDVKM in the germline V gene. Trimming cost V 3 bases and J 0 bases; bases outside gene matches: 14. This CDR3 is 19 amino acids long. This sample is drawn from a study of cytotoxic CD8 clonotypes in ibrutinib-treated CLL. Turning to the study itself: Responses: roughly 25 partial, 2 complete; after median approximately 68 months, about 15 stayed remitted, around twelve progressed. Study-wide results and limits: Few clonotypes were public, and these shrank or held steady under treatment. Baseline clonality exceeded age-matched healthy donors and tracked circulating CD8+ T-cell counts.

The starting material was PBMCs, obtained after 12 months of ibrutinib treatment. The V call is TRBV28, the J call TRBJ1-5; TRBD1 matches 7 bases. The TCR was taken from a human donor with chronic lymphocytic leukemia. The CDR3 region is CASSFSLDRDPYSNQPQHF. DNA of the CDR3: TGTGCCAGCAGTTTCTCCCTCGACAGGGATCCCTATAGCAATCAGCCCCAGCATTTT.